This T cell receptor (beta chain) is from a study of shared clonotypes between healthy human individuals. Turning to the study itself: The donors, two women and a few men, were aged 18 to 49. Study-wide findings and caveats: Naive CD4 clonotype sharing across a few donors was about 5%.

Turning to this clone: The antigen is unknown.

The length of the CDR3 is 16 residues. Per the germline V gene, CDR1 is PRHDT and CDR2 is FYEKMQ (reference sequence). V was trimmed by 1 base and J by 4 bases, leaving 15 bases between them. It was into CD45RA+ naive and CD45RA-negative memory subsets that the CD4+ cells were split. Data came from immunoSEQ multiplex PCR; TCRdb stores just in-frame clones and leaves some out. The data hold millions of clones, with roughly 92% observed a single time. The TCR comes from a man in his late teens or twenties in good health. The V and J genes are TRBV13 and TRBJ2-3, with a tentative D call TRBD2 (6 bases). The sequenced material came from naive CD4+ T cells sorted from blood. Subset given: CD45RA+ positively selected. Here the CDR3 reads CASSLDSGRGADTQYF. The CDR3 bases are TGTGCCAGCAGCTTAGATTCCGGGAGAGGCGCAGATACGCAGTATTTT.